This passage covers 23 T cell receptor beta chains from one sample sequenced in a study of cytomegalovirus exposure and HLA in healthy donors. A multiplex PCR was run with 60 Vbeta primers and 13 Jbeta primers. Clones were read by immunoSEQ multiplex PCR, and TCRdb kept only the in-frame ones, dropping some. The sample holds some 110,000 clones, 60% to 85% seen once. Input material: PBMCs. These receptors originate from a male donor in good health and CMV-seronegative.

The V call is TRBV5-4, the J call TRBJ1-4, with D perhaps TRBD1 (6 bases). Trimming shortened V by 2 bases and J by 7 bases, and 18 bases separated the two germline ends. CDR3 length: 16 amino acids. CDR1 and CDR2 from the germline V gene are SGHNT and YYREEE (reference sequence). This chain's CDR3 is CASSLSTGGSFEKLFF. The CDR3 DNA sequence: TGTGCCAGCAGCTTAAGTACGGGGGGCTCGTTTGAAAAACTGTTTTTT.

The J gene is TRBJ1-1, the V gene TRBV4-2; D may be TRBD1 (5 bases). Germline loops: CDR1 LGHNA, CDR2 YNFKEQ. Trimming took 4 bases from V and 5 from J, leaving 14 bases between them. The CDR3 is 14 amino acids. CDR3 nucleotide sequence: TGTGCCAGCAGCCCCGCAGGGATTGAGACTGAAGCTTTCTTT. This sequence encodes CASSPAGIETEAFF.

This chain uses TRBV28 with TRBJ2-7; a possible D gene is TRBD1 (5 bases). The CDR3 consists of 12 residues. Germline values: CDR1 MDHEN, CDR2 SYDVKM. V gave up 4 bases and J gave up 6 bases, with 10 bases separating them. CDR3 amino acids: CASSSQGPEQYF. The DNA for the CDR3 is TGTGCCAGCAGTTCCCAGGGTCCCGAGCAGTACTTC.

The CDR3 bases are TGTGCCAGCAGTTCAACAGGGGGGGCCGGGGAGCTGTTTTTT. Amino acids: CASSSTGGAGELFF. The chain is built from TRBV28 and TRBJ2-2; a weak D match, TRBD1 (8 bases). The CDR3 is 14 amino acids. In germline, CDR1 is MDHEN, CDR2 SYDVKM. With 4 bases removed from V and 6 bases from J, the gap between germline ends came to 12 bases. Looking up the rest from reference TRBV28 and TRBJ2-2 gives the full variable domain: DVKVTQSSRYLVKRTGEKVFLECVQDMDHENMFWYRQDPGLGLRLIYFSYDVKMKEKGDIPEGYSVSREKKERFSLILESASTNQTSMYLCASSSTGGAGELFFGEGSRLTVL.

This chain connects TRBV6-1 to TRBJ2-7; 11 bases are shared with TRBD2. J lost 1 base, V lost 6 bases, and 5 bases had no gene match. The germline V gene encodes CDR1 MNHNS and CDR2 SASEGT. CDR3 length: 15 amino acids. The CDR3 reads CASRAGTSGSYEQYF. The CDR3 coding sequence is TGTGCCAGCAGGGCCGGGACTAGCGGTTCCTACGAGCAGTACTTC.

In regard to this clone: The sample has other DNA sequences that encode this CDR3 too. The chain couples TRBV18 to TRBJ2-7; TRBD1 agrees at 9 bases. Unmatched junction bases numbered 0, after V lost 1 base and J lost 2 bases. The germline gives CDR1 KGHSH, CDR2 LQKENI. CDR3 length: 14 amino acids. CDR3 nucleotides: TGTGCCAGCTCACCACGGGACAGGGCCTACGAGCAGTACTTC. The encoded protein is CASSPRDRAYEQYF.

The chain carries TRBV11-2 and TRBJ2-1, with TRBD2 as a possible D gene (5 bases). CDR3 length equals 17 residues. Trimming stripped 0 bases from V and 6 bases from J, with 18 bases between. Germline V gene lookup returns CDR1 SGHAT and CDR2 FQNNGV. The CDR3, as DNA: TGTGCCAGCAGCTTAGATAGGGCCCCGGGATCCCCCAATGAGCAGTTCTTC. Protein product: CASSLDRAPGSPNEQFF.

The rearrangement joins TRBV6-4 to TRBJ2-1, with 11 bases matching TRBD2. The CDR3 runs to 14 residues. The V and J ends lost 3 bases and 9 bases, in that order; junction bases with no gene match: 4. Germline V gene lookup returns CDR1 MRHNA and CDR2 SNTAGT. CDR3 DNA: TGTGCCAGCAGTGAACTAGCGGGAGACGGTGAGCAGTTCTTC. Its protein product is CASSELAGDGEQFF.

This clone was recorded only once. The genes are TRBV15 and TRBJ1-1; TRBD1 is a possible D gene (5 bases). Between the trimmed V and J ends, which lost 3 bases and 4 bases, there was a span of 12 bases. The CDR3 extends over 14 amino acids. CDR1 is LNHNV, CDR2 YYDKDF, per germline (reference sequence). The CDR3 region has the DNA TGTGCCACCAGCAGCCATCTGGGGGGCACTGAAGCTTTCTTT. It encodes CATSSHLGGTEAFF.

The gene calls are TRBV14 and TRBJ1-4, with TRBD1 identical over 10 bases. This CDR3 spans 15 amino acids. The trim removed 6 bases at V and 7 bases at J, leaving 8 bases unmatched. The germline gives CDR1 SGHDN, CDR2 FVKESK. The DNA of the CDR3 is TGTGCCAGCAGGGACAAGGGACAGGGGAGTGAAAAACTGTTTTTT. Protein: CASRDKGQGSEKLFF.

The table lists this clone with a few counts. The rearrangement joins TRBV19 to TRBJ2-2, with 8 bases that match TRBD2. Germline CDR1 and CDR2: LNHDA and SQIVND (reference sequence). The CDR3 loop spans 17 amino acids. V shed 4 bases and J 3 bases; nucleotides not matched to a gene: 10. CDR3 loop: CASSTRAAGDHTGELFF. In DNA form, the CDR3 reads TGTGCCAGTAGTACACGGGCAGCGGGAGACCACACCGGGGAGCTGTTTTTT.

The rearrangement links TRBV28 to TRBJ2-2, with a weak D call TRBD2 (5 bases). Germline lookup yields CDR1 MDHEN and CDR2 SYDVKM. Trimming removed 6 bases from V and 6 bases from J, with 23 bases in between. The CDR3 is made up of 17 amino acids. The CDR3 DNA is TGTGCCAGCAGCCCTCCCGGGGAGTCTATTGGGGCCGGGGAGCTGTTTTTT. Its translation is CASSPPGESIGAGELFF.

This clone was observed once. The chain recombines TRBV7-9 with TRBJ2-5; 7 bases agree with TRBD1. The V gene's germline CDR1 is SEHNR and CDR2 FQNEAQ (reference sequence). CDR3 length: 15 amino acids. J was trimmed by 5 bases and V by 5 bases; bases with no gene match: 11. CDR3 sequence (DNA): TGTGCCAGCAGCGTAAACGACAGGGCCAGGGAGACCCAGTACTTC. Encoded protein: CASSVNDRARETQYF.

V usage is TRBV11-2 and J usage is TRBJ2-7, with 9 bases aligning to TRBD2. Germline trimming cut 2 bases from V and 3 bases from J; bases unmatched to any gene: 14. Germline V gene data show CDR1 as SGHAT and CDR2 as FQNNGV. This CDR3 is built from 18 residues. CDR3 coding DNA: TGTGCCAGCAGCTTAATAGAGTCCTCTAGCGGGACGTTCTACGAGCAGTACTTC. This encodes CASSLIESSSGTFYEQYF.

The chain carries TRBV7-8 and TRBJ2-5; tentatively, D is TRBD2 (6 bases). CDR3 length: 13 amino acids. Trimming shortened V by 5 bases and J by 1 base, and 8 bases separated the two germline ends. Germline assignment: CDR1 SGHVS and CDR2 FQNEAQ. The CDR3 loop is CASSTGVQETQYF. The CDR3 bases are TGTGCCAGCAGCACGGGAGTCCAAGAGACCCAGTACTTC.

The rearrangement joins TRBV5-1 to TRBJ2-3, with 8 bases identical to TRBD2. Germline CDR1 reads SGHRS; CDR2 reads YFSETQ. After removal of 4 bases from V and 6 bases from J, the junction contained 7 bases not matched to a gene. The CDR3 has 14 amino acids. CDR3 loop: CASSDSGGGDTQYF. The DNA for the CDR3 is TGCGCCAGCAGCGACAGCGGGGGCGGGGATACGCAGTATTTT.

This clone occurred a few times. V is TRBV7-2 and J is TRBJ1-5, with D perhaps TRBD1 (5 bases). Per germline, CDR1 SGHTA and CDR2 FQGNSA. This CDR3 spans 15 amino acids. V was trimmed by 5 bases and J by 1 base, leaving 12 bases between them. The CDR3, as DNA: TGTGCCAGCAGCATTGGGGGGGGGAGCAATCAGCCCCAGCATTTT. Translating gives CASSIGGGSNQPQHF. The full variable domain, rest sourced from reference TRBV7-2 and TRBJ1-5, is GAGVSQSPSNKVTEKGKDVELRCDPISGHTALYWYRQSLGQGLEFLIYFQGNSAPDKSGLPSDRFSAERTGGSVSTLTIQRTQQEDSAVYLCASSIGGGSNQPQHFGDGTRLSIL.

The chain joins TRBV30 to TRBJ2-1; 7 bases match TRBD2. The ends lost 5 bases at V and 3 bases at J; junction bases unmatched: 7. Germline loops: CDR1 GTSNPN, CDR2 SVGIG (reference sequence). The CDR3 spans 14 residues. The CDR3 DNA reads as TGTGCCTGGGCGAGCGGGAACAGCTACAATGAGCAGTTCTTC. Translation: CAWASGNSYNEQFF.

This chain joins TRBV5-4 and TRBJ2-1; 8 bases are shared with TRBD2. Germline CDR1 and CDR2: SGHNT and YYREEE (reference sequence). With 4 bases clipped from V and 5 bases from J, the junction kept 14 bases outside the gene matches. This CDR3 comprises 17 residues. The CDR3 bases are TGTGCCAGCAGCGCGGGGCCCCGGGAGGGGATTCACAATGAGCAGTTCTTC. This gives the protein CASSAGPREGIHNEQFF.

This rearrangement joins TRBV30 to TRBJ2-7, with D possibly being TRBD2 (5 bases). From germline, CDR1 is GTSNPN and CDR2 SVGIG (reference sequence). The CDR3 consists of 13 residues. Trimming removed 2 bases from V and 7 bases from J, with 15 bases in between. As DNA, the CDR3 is TGTGCCTGGAGTTTAACCGGGATCGGGGAGCAGTACTTC. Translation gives CAWSLTGIGEQYF.

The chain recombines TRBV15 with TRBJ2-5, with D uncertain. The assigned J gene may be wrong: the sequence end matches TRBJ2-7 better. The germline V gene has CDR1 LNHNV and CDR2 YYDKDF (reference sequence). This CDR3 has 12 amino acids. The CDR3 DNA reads TGTGCCACCAGCAGAGACGGGTACGAGCAGTACTTC. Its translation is CATSRDGYEQYF.

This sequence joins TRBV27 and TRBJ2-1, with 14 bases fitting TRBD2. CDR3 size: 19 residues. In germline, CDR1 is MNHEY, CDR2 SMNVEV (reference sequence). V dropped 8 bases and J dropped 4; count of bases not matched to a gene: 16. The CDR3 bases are TGTGCCAGCGGACTCCACAGGGGGACTAGCGGGAGAGGTTACAATGAGCAGTTCTTC. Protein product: CASGLHRGTSGRGYNEQFF.

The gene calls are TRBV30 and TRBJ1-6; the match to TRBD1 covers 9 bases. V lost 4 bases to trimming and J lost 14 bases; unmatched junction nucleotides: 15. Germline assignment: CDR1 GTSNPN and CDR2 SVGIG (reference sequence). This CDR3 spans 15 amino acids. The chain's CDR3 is CAWTRHDRGKMALHF. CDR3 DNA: TGTGCCTGGACCAGACACGACAGGGGGAAGATGGCCCTCCACTTT.